The 26 T cell receptor beta chains presented below share a single source sample, sequenced in a study of tumor and adjacent non-tumor tissue in lung cancer. TCRbeta libraries were built with three rounds of nested PCR, modified from ARM-PCR. Via MiXCR, TCRdb re-called the multiplex PCR reads, giving one row per CDR3 protein. The repertoire holds tens of thousands of distinct CDR3 sequences, with roughly 76% as singletons. This sample's RNA came from whole unsorted tissue. The sequenced sample consisted of lung tumor tissue. These receptors were obtained from a woman in her forties or fifties with non-small cell lung cancer.

Of note for this clonotype: This CDR3 fails to terminate in the conserved phenylalanine or tryptophan, so it likely reflects a read error. The chain carries TRBV4-3 and TRBJ2-1, with 8 bases identical to TRBD1. Trimming removed 0 bases from V and 7 bases from J; junction bases left unmatched: 5. Germline CDR1 LGHNA, CDR2 YSLEER. This CDR3 comprises 15 residues. Written as DNA, the CDR3 is TGCGCCAGCAGCCAAGACAGGGGGCTATGGAATGAGCAGTTCCTC. This translates into CASSQDRGLWNEQFL.

In this sample, this clonotype is medium-sized. This chain connects TRBV29-1 to TRBJ2-3; D is tentatively TRBD1 or TRBD2 (6 bases each). Trimming cost V 4 bases and J 11 bases, with 22 bases left between them. CDR3 length equals 14 residues. Looked up from germline, CDR1 is SQVTM and CDR2 is ANQGSEA. CDR3 sequence: CSVADFGGQGRQYF. CDR3 nucleotide sequence: TGCAGCGTTGCGGATTTCGGGGGCCAGGGTAGGCAGTATTTT.

Comments on this clonotype: A junction boundary mismatches the germline segment, possibly from a read error. The V gene is TRBV28, the J gene TRBJ2-1, with a possible D match to TRBD2 (5 bases). The V gene's germline CDR1 is MDHEN and CDR2 SYDVKM. There are 15 residues in the CDR3. This chain's CDR3 is CASIFSSGEYIEQFF. The DNA for the CDR3 is TGTGCCAGCATCTTCTCCAGCGGCGAGTACATTGAGCAGTTCTTC. Full variable domain (rest looked up from reference TRBV28 and TRBJ2-1): DVKVTQSSRYLVKRTGEKVFLECVQDMDHENMFWYRQDPGLGLRLIYFSYDVKMKEKGDIPEGYSVSREKKERFSLILESASTNQTSMYLCASIFSSGEYIEQFFGPGTRLTVL.

The chain links TRBV6-5 to TRBJ2-5, with TRBD1 matching over 10 bases. This CDR3 region has 17 residues. V dropped 7 bases and J dropped 13; count of bases not matched to a gene: 24. The germline V gene encodes CDR1 MNHEY and CDR2 SVGAGI. CDR3 sequence reads: CASIDPLGQGYLETRYF. As DNA, the CDR3 is TGTGCCAGCATCGACCCCCTGGGACAGGGGTATCTAGAGACTCGGTACTTC.

This chain joins TRBV11-2 and TRBJ2-1; TRBD2 agrees at 9 bases. Per the germline V gene, CDR1 is SGHAT and CDR2 is FQNNGV. The CDR3 covers 15 residues. The CDR3 DNA is TGTGTCAACAGCTTTTCTAGCGGGATTTACAATGAGCAGTTCTTC. It translates to CVNSFSSGIYNEQFF.

Worth noting for this clonotype: A read error may account for a junction end that differs from germline. The chain joins TRBV10-3 to TRBJ1-4; 8 bases fit TRBD1. The germline CDR1 and CDR2 sequences are ENHRY and SYGVKD. The CDR3 has 15 amino acids. CDR3 sequence (DNA): TGTGCCTTCAGTGAACACACAGGGGGAGGGGAAGAACTGTTTTTT. Amino acid sequence: CAFSEHTGGGEELFF.

V is TRBV28 and J is TRBJ1-1, with D hard to call. The CDR3 runs 13 residues. Looked up from germline, CDR1 is MDHEN and CDR2 is SYDVKM. Here the CDR3 DNA reads TGTGTCATCCTCCCTCGACCGGCCTTTGAAGCTTTCTTT. It encodes CVILPRPAFEAFF.

The V and J genes are TRBV4-1 and TRBJ2-1; perhaps TRBD2 as D (6 bases). This CDR3 is built from 15 residues. Germline V gene lookup returns CDR1 MGHRA and CDR2 YSYEKL. The V end lost 10 bases, the J end lost 4 bases, and 20 bases lay between the germline ends. This chain's CDR3 is CAISEQRVSYNEQFF. The CDR3, as DNA: TGCGCCATTAGCGAACAGCGGGTCTCTTACAATGAGCAGTTCTTC.

Note on this clonotype: The junction differs from germline at one of its ends, possibly a read error. The V and J genes are TRBV29-1 and TRBJ2-2; the match to TRBD1 covers 8 bases. The CDR3 has 14 residues. Germline lookup yields CDR1 SQVTM and CDR2 ANQGSEA. DNA for the CDR3: TGCAGCGGGATATTAGCACAGGGGGACGGGGAGCTGTTTTGG. This encodes CSGILAQGDGELFW.

On this clonotype itself: Lacking the conserved final phenylalanine or tryptophan, this CDR3 likely reflects a read error. J is TRBJ1-1 and V is TRBV6-6; D is unresolved. The germline CDR1 and CDR2 sequences are MNHNY and SVGAGI (reference sequence). V lost 7 bases and J lost 4, with 19 bases in between. CDR3 size: 15 residues. The CDR3 protein is CASNVRPLSVTEAFI. CDR3 sequence (DNA): TGTGCCAGCAACGTACGGCCCCTAAGTGTCACTGAAGCTTTCATT.

For this clonotype: One end of the junction varies from germline; a read error may be responsible. The CDR3 DNA is TGTGCCAGCAGACCAACAGGGGGGGATGAGCAGCTCTTC. Its protein is CASRPTGGDEQLF. This sequence joins TRBV13 and TRBJ2-1; possible D gene TRBD1, 8 bases. Per germline, CDR1 PRHDT and CDR2 FYEKMQ (reference sequence). This CDR3 is 13 amino acids long. Supplemented by reference TRBV13 and TRBJ2-1, the full variable domain reads AAGVIQSPRHLIKEKRETATLKCYPIPRHDTVYWYQQGPGQDPQFLISFYEKMQSDKGSIPDRFSAQQFSDYHSELNMSSLELGDSALYFCASRPTGGDEQLFGPGTRLTVL.

V usage is TRBV11-2 and J usage is TRBJ2-5; D possibly corresponds to TRBD1 (5 bases). Germline V gene sequence: CDR1 SGHAT, CDR2 FQNNGV. This CDR3 spans 13 amino acids. The V gene lost 5 bases and the J gene lost 6 bases, with 13 bases spanning the gap. CDR3 coding DNA: TGTGCCAGCAGCCGTAATAAGGGGCAGACCCAGTACTTC. It codes for CASSRNKGQTQYF.

For this clonotype: This may come from a read error, since a much larger clone is one base off. The chain has TRBV24-1 and TRBJ2-1; TRBD2 agrees at 16 bases. CDR1 KGHDR and CDR2 SFDVKD come from the germline V gene. This CDR3 region has 17 residues. CDR3 nucleotides: TGTACCACCAGTGATCTGGGACTAGCGGGAGGGGGCAATGAGCAGTTCTTC. Amino acids: CTTSDLGLAGGGNEQFF.

The genes are TRBV5-5 and TRBJ2-5; D not resolved. V was trimmed by 7 bases and J by 2 bases, leaving 15 bases between them. Germline lookup yields CDR1 SGHKS and CDR2 YYEKEE (reference sequence). The CDR3 is 14 amino acids. The chain's CDR3 is CASDLLALQETQYF. In nucleotides, the CDR3 is TGTGCCAGCGACTTGTTGGCTCTTCAAGAGACCCAGTACTTC.

This clonotype was recorded once. A junction end diverges from the germline sequence, so it may reflect a read error. The V call is TRBV20-1, the J call TRBJ2-7; no clear D. Germline V gene lookup returns CDR1 DFQATT and CDR2 SNEGSKA (reference sequence). There are 14 residues in the CDR3. DNA of the CDR3: TGCAGTGCGAGTACCGCGACATCCGAGTACGAGCATTACTTC. It specifies CSASTATSEYEHYF.

Note on this clonotype: Mismatch with germline at one junction end may stem from a read error. J is TRBJ2-5 and V is TRBV11-2; tentative D call: TRBD2 (5 bases). This CDR3 region has 11 residues. Germline CDR1 SGHAT, CDR2 FQNNGV. This chain's CDR3 is CVSSLGDTQYF. Written as DNA, the CDR3 is TGTGTCAGCAGCTTGGGAGACACCCAGTACTTC.

To note about this clonotype: Its ends do not fully match the called genes, so a read error is possible. This chain's CDR3 is CASINRDSGALFF. The CDR3 DNA reads TGTGCCAGCATAAACAGGGATTCCGGGGCGCTGTTTTTT. This chain uses TRBV12-3 or TRBV12-4 with TRBJ2-2; D may be TRBD1 (6 bases). This CDR3 region has 13 residues.

The count of this clonotype is one. One end of the junction varies from germline; a read error may be responsible. This rearrangement joins TRBV11-2 to TRBJ1-1, with D maybe TRBD1 (5 bases). Looked up from germline, CDR1 is SGHAT and CDR2 is FQNNGV. CDR3 size: 16 residues. For the CDR3, the DNA is TGTGCCAGAAGTCTACGTACTCGACAGAGCGACACTGAAACTTTATTT. Its translation is CARSLRTRQSDTETLF.

Concerning this clonotype itself: One end of the junction is discordant with germline, which a read error may explain. The J gene is TRBJ2-1, the V gene TRBV7-2, with D unresolved. The CDR3 has 14 residues. CDR1 and CDR2 (germline): SGHTA, FQGNSA. In DNA, the CDR3 is TGTGCCAGCAGCCGAGCGTGGGGTTACAATGAGCAATTCTTC. It yields the protein CASSRAWGYNEQFF.

In the case of this clonotype: A read error may account for a junction end that differs from germline. This rearrangement joins TRBV6-6 to TRBJ2-1; D unresolved. Germline CDR1 is MNHNY and CDR2 is SVGAGI (reference sequence). This CDR3 is built from 14 residues. CDR3 amino acids: CASSYAWHNNEQSF. DNA for the CDR3: TGTGCCAGCAGTTACGCTTGGCATAACAATGAGCAGTCCTTC.

Notes on this clonotype: The junction shows a germline mismatch at one end, possibly a read error. The chain links TRBV11-2 to TRBJ2-2, with D possibly matching TRBD2 (5 bases). The germline V gene has CDR1 SGHAT and CDR2 FQNNGV. The CDR3 is 13 amino acids. CDR3 in amino acids: CARSLVRFGEMFF. CDR3 DNA: TGTGCCAGGAGCTTAGTTAGGTTTGGGGAGATGTTTTTT.

With regard to this clonotype: The junction departs from germline at one end; a sequencing error may be responsible. The V call is TRBV12-3 or TRBV12-4, the J call TRBJ2-1, with D possibly being TRBD2 (6 bases). This CDR3 spans 17 amino acids. CDR3 DNA sequence: TGTGCCAGCAGTTTAGATTCGGCTAGCGCATCCTACAATGAACAGTTCTTC. This sequence encodes CASSLDSASASYNEQFF.

With respect to this clonotype: One end of the junction fails to match germline, which may point to a read error. The gene calls are TRBV11-2 and TRBJ2-7; unclear D gene. This CDR3 region has 15 residues. The germline V gene has CDR1 SGHAT and CDR2 FQNNGV. CDR3: CAGSLWAGGSYEQYF. DNA of the CDR3: TGTGCCGGCAGCCTTTGGGCTGGTGGTTCCTACGAGCAGTACTTC.

Comment on this clonotype: At one end the junction does not follow the germline gene, possibly because of a read error. The rearrangement joins TRBV5-5 to TRBJ2-1; D might be TRBD1 (6 bases). This CDR3 is 13 amino acids long. Germline CDR1 SGHKS, CDR2 YYEKEE (reference sequence). DNA of the CDR3: TGTGCCAGCAGATTGGGGACATACAATGAGCAGTTCTTC. This codes for CASRLGTYNEQFF.

Notes on this clonotype: A junction end diverges from the germline sequence, so it may reflect a read error. The chain has TRBV4-2 and TRBJ1-4; 8 nucleotides match TRBD1. CDR3 length: 15 residues. The germline V gene has CDR1 LGHNA and CDR2 YNFKEQ. CDR3 nucleotides: TGTGCCAGTAGCCAAGCCCAGGGGGCCCTGGAAAAACTGTTTTTT. It translates to CASSQAQGALEKLFF.

On this clonotype itself: A read error may account for a junction end that differs from germline. The J gene is TRBJ2-1, the V gene TRBV7-3; 9 bases are a match to TRBD1. Germline values: CDR1 SGHTA, CDR2 FQGTGA. This CDR3 region has 17 residues. CDR3 nucleotides: TGTACCAGCAGCTTAATGGGGGGGACAGGGATGAACAATGAGCAGTTCTTC. This encodes CTSSLMGGTGMNNEQFF. The full variable domain, with the rest looked up from reference TRBV7-3 and TRBJ2-1, is GAGVSQTPSNKVTEKGKYVELRCDPISGHTALYWYRQSLGQGPEFLIYFQGTGAADDSGLPNDRFFAVRPEGSVSTLKIQRTERGDSAVYLCTSSLMGGTGMNNEQFFGPGTRLTVL.